A selection of T cell receptor beta chains follows, all from one sample in a study of CD8 T cells in Susac syndrome. TCRdb independently ran MiXCR on the immunoSEQ multiplex PCR reads; one entry per CDR3 protein. This sample yields under 150,000 distinct CDR3 sequences, of which 75% to 90% are seen a single time; 0.51% belongs to the top ten. The specimen sequenced was CD8+ T cells from PBMCs. These receptors were taken from a human donor with multiple sclerosis. CDR3s include the opening cysteine and the closing phenylalanine or tryptophan. Fields, in order: V gene, clone size, J gene, CDR3 protein. Only part of the rows carry a size: once, few, many, or a class if the clone is expanded.

TRBV29-1	NA	TRBJ2-1	CSVEDVADHNEQFF
TRBV11-2	few	TRBJ2-5	CASSFTGRRAQETQYF
TRBV7-9	NA	TRBJ2-2	CASSFSERQGNTGELFF
TRBV10-3	NA	TRBJ2-2	CAIAGYEDNTGELFF
TRBV19	NA	TRBJ1-2	CASSIGQGGYTF
TRBV4-1	NA	TRBJ2-3	CASSQEDRRGDTQYF
TRBV4-3	NA	TRBJ1-2	CASSQVRGNIYGYTF
TRBV5-1	NA	TRBJ1-1	CASSLSTAPYTEAFF
TRBV7-8	NA	TRBJ2-3	CASSRRVGPSTDTQYF
TRBV7-9	NA	TRBJ2-3	CASSTATGATDTQYF
TRBV27	NA	TRBJ2-1	CASSWGKGYNEQFF
TRBV4-2	NA	TRBJ2-2	CASSQDADRARNTGELFF
TRBV19	NA	TRBJ1-5	CASSMTGTRNQPQHF
TRBV19	few	TRBJ2-7	CASTSGAHEQYF
TRBV19	NA	TRBJ1-6	CASSNRDRGMNSPLHF
TRBV2	NA	TRBJ2-7	CASSEPSEGRSSYEQYF
TRBV6-2/TRBV6-3	few	TRBJ2-5	CAMRRGETQYF
TRBV11-2	NA	TRBJ2-3	CASSFADTQYF
TRBV6-6	NA	TRBJ1-2	CASSYAGADYGYTF
TRBV19	NA	TRBJ2-5	CASSIHGGETQYF
TRBV29-1	NA	TRBJ2-7	CSVSGQSYEQYF
TRBV27	NA	TRBJ1-1	CASSLWLNTEAFF
TRBV12-3/TRBV12-4	NA	TRBJ1-1	CASSWTGSPYNTEAFF
TRBV6-7	NA	TRBJ1-1	CASSYSPWCEAFF
TRBV27	NA	TRBJ1-2	CASSLSSGGHGYTF
TRBV20-1	once	TRBJ2-1	CSADRAGSYNEQFF
TRBV6-1	few	TRBJ1-1	CASSPMTGSEAFF
TRBV19	NA	TRBJ2-5	CARESGSETQYF
TRBV12-5	NA	TRBJ1-1	CASGLPGLEAFF
TRBV11-2	NA	TRBJ2-1	CASSLGPGGRSNEQFF
TRBV2	few	TRBJ2-4	CASRDRVFPLAKNIQYF
TRBV7-2	NA	TRBJ1-2	CASSSTGADYGYTF
TRBV5-1	NA	TRBJ2-7	CASSLEGRDEQYF
TRBV2	NA	TRBJ1-1	CASRELTENTEAFF
TRBV2	NA	TRBJ1-5	CASTAGDSNQPQHF
TRBV5-1	NA	TRBJ2-5	CASSPNSPPGLGETQYF
TRBV6-1	few	TRBJ2-3	CASSPGTEQYF
TRBV7-9	NA	TRBJ2-1	CASSNRDNNNVQFF
TRBV20-1	NA	TRBJ2-1	CSARTGTSGRGTYNEQFF
TRBV7-2	few	TRBJ2-2	CASSLSIAGESGELFF
TRBV25-1	NA	TRBJ2-2	CAGGGRTGELFF
TRBV6-5	NA	TRBJ1-1	CASSYSVGVGNTEAFF
TRBV6-1	NA	TRBJ1-1	CASGLRGRARTAEAFF
TRBV4-1	NA	TRBJ2-4	CASSQAGGGGDIQYF
TRBV12-3/TRBV12-4	NA	TRBJ2-1	CASSFRLAGMGNEQFF
TRBV30	NA	TRBJ2-3	CAWSVLIRDTQYF
TRBV28	once	TRBJ1-4	CASSLGDRSDEKLFF
TRBV13	NA	TRBJ2-2	CASSPPPGHVETGELFF
TRBV27	NA	TRBJ1-2	CASKGQQLYGYTF
TRBV19	NA	TRBJ1-5	CASSIPGVTSLNQPQHF
TRBV24-1	NA	TRBJ1-2	CATSDSATGFGYTF
TRBV7-9	few	TRBJ2-1	CAGGTGNNEQFF